The T cell receptor (beta chain) described here comes from a study of monozygotic twins with inflammatory bowel disease. Study-wide results and limits: The authors found no support for a single strong IBD-associated signal or clonotype. Resolution of different T cell subtypes was not achieved.

Notes on this clonotype: Its antigen is currently unknown.

CDR3 size: 16 residues. From germline, CDR1 is SEHNR and CDR2 FQNEAQ (reference sequence). TCRdb processed the 5' RACE reads again and assigns one entry to each CDR3 protein, with no DNA. The listing records 350,000 to 550,000 distinct CDR3 sequences. This chain joins TRBV7-9 and TRBJ2-7; without DNA, the TCRdb call of TRBD1 cannot be checked. The receptor's source is a human donor with ulcerative colitis or Crohn's disease, or a healthy co-twin of an affected twin (not recorded which). The sequenced material came from blood. CDR3: CASSLVGAGPSYEQYF.